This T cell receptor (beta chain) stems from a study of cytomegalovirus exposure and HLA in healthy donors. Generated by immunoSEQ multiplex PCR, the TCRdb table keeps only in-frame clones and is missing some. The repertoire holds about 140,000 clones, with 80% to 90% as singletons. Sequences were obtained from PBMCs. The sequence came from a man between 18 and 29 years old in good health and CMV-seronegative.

In nucleotides, the CDR3 is TGTGCCAGCCGGGACAGGCAGATTCATACCGGGGAGCTGTTTTTT. It encodes CASRDRQIHTGELFF. The chain joins TRBV27 to TRBJ2-2; 8 nucleotides align to TRBD1. This CDR3 contains 15 residues. Germline CDR1 reads MNHEY; CDR2 reads SMNVEV (reference sequence). V gave up 8 bases and J gave up 5 bases; unmatched junction bases: 10.